These 25 T cell receptor beta chains came from one sample sequenced in a study of cytotoxic CD8 clonotypes in ibrutinib-treated CLL. The protocol was immunoSEQ multiplex PCR, while the TCRdb copy is restricted to in-frame clones and leaves out a portion. The repertoire includes 11,000 to 15,000 clones, roughly two thirds of them detected once, and roughly two fifths sits in the top ten. The sequencing here drew on PBMCs, taken before ibrutinib treatment. The receptors shown here come from a human donor with chronic lymphocytic leukemia.

V and J are TRBV29-1 and TRBJ1-2; D might be TRBD1 (6 bases). CDR1 is SQVTM, CDR2 ANQGSEA, per germline. There are 11 residues in the CDR3. V was pared by 8 bases and J by 5 bases, with 12 bases between. CDR3 loop: CSSRGGYGYTF. DNA for the CDR3: TGCAGCTCCCGAGGGGGGTATGGCTACACCTTC.

The rearrangement joins TRBV19 to TRBJ1-1; D remains unclear. Germline V gene data show CDR1 as LNHDA and CDR2 as SQIVND (reference sequence). V lost 10 bases and J lost 0, with 3 bases in between. The CDR3 is made up of 10 amino acids. The CDR3 DNA sequence: TGTGCCACCATGAACACTGAAGCTTTCTTT. Translating it yields CATMNTEAFF.

The chain recombines TRBV7-8 with TRBJ2-7, with 10 bases fitting TRBD1. In germline, CDR1 is SGHVS, CDR2 FQNEAQ. The CDR3 contains 15 residues. The ends lost 5 bases at V and 2 bases at J; junction bases unmatched: 6. CDR3 DNA sequence: TGTGCCAGCAGCAGGACAGGGGGTGTTACCTACGAGCAGTACTTC. Amino acids: CASSRTGGVTYEQYF.

The genes are TRBV4-1 and TRBJ1-1; tentative D call: TRBD1 (5 bases). Germline assignment: CDR1 MGHRA and CDR2 YSYEKL. The CDR3 contains 15 residues. The germline V and J ends were trimmed by 4 bases and 5 bases, with 17 bases remaining between them. CDR3 region: CASSPLGQGGTEAFF. CDR3 nucleotide sequence: TGCGCCAGCAGCCCCTTGGGGCAGGGAGGAACTGAAGCTTTCTTT.

J is TRBJ2-1 and V is TRBV4-1, with TRBD2 identical over 13 bases. The ends lost 4 bases at V and 7 bases at J; junction bases unmatched: 13. The CDR3 totals 18 residues. Germline-derived CDR1 and CDR2 are MGHRA and YSYEKL. CDR3 in amino acids: CASSPGPGLAGPRNEQFF. DNA of the CDR3: TGCGCCAGCAGCCCTGGTCCGGGACTAGCGGGGCCCAGGAATGAGCAGTTCTTC.

The rearrangement uses TRBV10-3 and TRBJ2-3; no reliable D call. Germline V CDR1 and CDR2: ENHRY, SYGVKD. The CDR3 extends over 17 amino acids. Deletions cut 7 bases from V and 4 bases from J, with 24 bases between. In nucleotides, the CDR3 is TGTGCCATCATCAGTGAGAGTAGGGTAATTAGGGCAGATACGCAGTATTTT. As protein: CAIISESRVIRADTQYF.

The chain has TRBV10-1 and TRBJ2-5; D ambiguous. Deletions cut 6 bases from V and 0 bases from J, with 8 bases between. Germline V gives CDR1 WNHNN, CDR2 SYGVQD (reference sequence). CDR3 size: 13 residues. The CDR3 loop is CASSDGYQETQYF. The CDR3 region has the DNA TGCGCCAGCAGCGACGGATACCAAGAGACCCAGTACTTC.

The gene calls are TRBV27 and TRBJ2-2; D unresolved. The CDR3 covers 12 residues. Trimming stripped 2 bases from V and 3 bases from J, with 1 base between. CDR1 MNHEY and CDR2 SMNVEV come from the germline V gene (reference sequence). CDR3 nucleotide sequence: TGTGCCAGCAGTTTACACACCGGGGAGCTGTTTTTT. Its translation is CASSLHTGELFF.

This clone was observed a few times. The V call is TRBV11-2, the J call TRBJ1-1; D unclear. V shed 0 bases and J shed 0 bases, with 2 bases lying between them. There are 13 residues in the CDR3. In germline, CDR1 is SGHAT, CDR2 FQNNGV. CDR3 nucleotide sequence: TGTGCCAGCAGCTTAGAGTTGAACACTGAAGCTTTCTTT. Translated, it gives CASSLELNTEAFF.

V is TRBV11-2 and J is TRBJ2-5, with D possibly matching TRBD1 (6 bases). This CDR3 has 16 amino acids. Germline loops: CDR1 SGHAT, CDR2 FQNNGV. Trimming pared 2 bases from V and 1 base from J, leaving 14 bases between. The CDR3 reads CASSLKVGAGQETQYF. CDR3 in DNA: TGTGCCAGCAGCTTAAAGGTGGGGGCGGGCCAAGAGACCCAGTACTTC.

This clone was found many times. This chain connects TRBV29-1 to TRBJ1-5; D remains ambiguous. From germline, CDR1 is SQVTM and CDR2 ANQGSEA. This CDR3 region has 14 residues. V was shortened by 2 bases and J by 1 base, with 9 bases between the two germline ends. As DNA, the CDR3 is TGCAGCGTTGAACGGACGGAAAGCAATCAGCCCCAGCATTTT. This codes for CSVERTESNQPQHF.

The CDR3 bases are TGTGCCAGCAGCCAAGTAGCGGGCTTTAGCTCCTACAATGAGCAGTTCTTC. The encoded protein is CASSQVAGFSSYNEQFF. The chain is built from TRBV4-2 and TRBJ2-1; 7 nucleotides line up with TRBD2. In germline, CDR1 is LGHNA, CDR2 YNFKEQ. The CDR3 length is 17 residues. V dropped 1 base and J dropped 0; count of bases not matched to a gene: 6.

V and J are TRBV9 and TRBJ2-7; D ambiguous. Germline V gene sequence: CDR1 SGDLS, CDR2 YYNGEE. The CDR3 consists of 12 residues. Between the trimmed V and J ends, which lost 3 bases and 6 bases, there was a span of 10 bases. The CDR3 protein is CASSAAGREQYF. The CDR3 DNA is TGTGCCAGCAGCGCTGCTGGGCGCGAGCAGTACTTC.

The chain is built from TRBV15 and TRBJ1-3; maybe TRBD1 (5 bases). V lost 5 bases and J lost 0, with 14 bases in between. There are 16 residues in the CDR3. Per germline, CDR1 LNHNV and CDR2 YYDKDF (reference sequence). CDR3 in amino acids: CATSPGLPSSGNTIYF. DNA for the CDR3: TGTGCCACCAGCCCAGGGTTGCCAAGCTCTGGAAACACCATATATTTT.

The chain couples TRBV27 to TRBJ2-7; D not resolved. Germline V gene sequence: CDR1 MNHEY, CDR2 SMNVEV (reference sequence). The CDR3 has 13 amino acids. V was trimmed by 4 bases and J by 3 bases, leaving 10 bases between them. The CDR3 sequence: CASSSGPLYEQYF. DNA for the CDR3: TGTGCCAGCAGTTCCGGACCACTCTACGAGCAGTACTTC.

The chain links TRBV9 to TRBJ2-7; D gene ambiguous. Trimming shortened V by 3 bases and J by 3 bases, and 10 bases separated the two germline ends. The CDR3 is 13 residues long. Germline V gene sequence: CDR1 SGDLS, CDR2 YYNGEE. The CDR3 region is CASSATNNYEQYF. The CDR3, as DNA: TGTGCCAGCAGCGCGACAAATAACTACGAGCAGTACTTC.

The sample holds one count of this clone. The V gene is TRBV5-4, the J gene TRBJ1-2, with D hard to call. This CDR3 comprises 13 residues. V was trimmed by 0 bases and J by 8 bases, leaving 11 bases between them. The germline V gene encodes CDR1 SGHNT and CDR2 YYREEE (reference sequence). For the CDR3, the DNA is TGTGCCAGCAGCTTGGATGGCGGCCGGGGCTACACCTTC. It codes for CASSLDGGRGYTF.

On this clone: Since a much larger clone is just one base distant, this may be a read error. The chain joins TRBV7-9 to TRBJ1-2; 7 nucleotides align to TRBD1. V shed 1 base, J shed 0 bases, and the junction held 2 bases outside the gene matches. This CDR3 region has 15 residues. Germline assignment: CDR1 SEHNR and CDR2 FQNEAQ (reference sequence). CDR3 loop: CASSLGQGPNYGYTF. CDR3 nucleotide sequence: TGTGCCAGCAGCTTAGGACAGGGACCTAACTATGGCTACACCTTC.

The genes are TRBV11-2 and TRBJ2-7; 7 bases are a match to TRBD1. CDR3 length: 14 amino acids. Unmatched junction bases numbered 2, after V lost 1 base and J lost 2 bases. CDR1 is SGHAT, CDR2 FQNNGV, per germline. The DNA of the CDR3 is TGTGCCAGCAGCTTAGTTGACAGGGCCTACGAGCAGTACTTC. Protein sequence: CASSLVDRAYEQYF.

This clone came up many times. V usage is TRBV2 and J usage is TRBJ1-5, with D possibly being TRBD1 (5 bases). Germline CDR1 SNHLY, CDR2 FYNNEI. Trimming stripped 2 bases from V and 1 base from J, with 9 bases between. The CDR3 loop spans 15 amino acids. The CDR3: CASSETGGSNQPQHF. CDR3 coding DNA: TGTGCCAGCAGTGAAACGGGGGGAAGCAATCAGCCCCAGCATTTT.

This clone was recorded a few times. V gene TRBV11-1 combines with J gene TRBJ2-3; D is undetermined. Germline V gene data show CDR1 as SGHAT and CDR2 as FQDESV (reference sequence). This CDR3 spans 14 amino acids. V shed 5 bases and J shed 0 bases, with 9 bases lying between them. This CDR3 reads CASSPDPSTDTQYF. For the CDR3, the DNA is TGTGCCAGCAGCCCCGATCCGAGCACAGATACGCAGTATTTT.

The chain couples TRBV7-9 to TRBJ2-1; D might be TRBD1 (7 bases). The CDR3 is 16 amino acids. Trimming shortened V by 5 bases and J by 4 bases, and 18 bases separated the two germline ends. The V gene's germline CDR1 is SEHNR and CDR2 FQNEAQ (reference sequence). DNA for the CDR3: TGTGCCAGCAGCACCGGGGCGGGACAGACATACAATGAGCAGTTCTTC. This encodes CASSTGAGQTYNEQFF. The variable domain in full, with the rest retrieved from reference TRBV7-9 and TRBJ2-1, is DTGVSQNPRHKITKRGQNVTFRCDPISEHNRLYWYRQTLGQGPEFLTYFQNEAQLEKSRLLSDRFSAERPKGSFSTLEIQRTEQGDSAMYLCASSTGAGQTYNEQFFGPGTRLTVL.

This clone was seen a handful of times. This chain links TRBV5-4 with TRBJ2-5; 9 bases match TRBD2. CDR1 SGHNT and CDR2 YYREEE come from the germline V gene (reference sequence). The junction had 4 bases not matched to a gene; V was cut back by 1 base and J by 3 bases. This CDR3 is built from 15 residues. The chain's CDR3 is CASSLRSSGEETQYF. DNA for the CDR3: TGTGCCAGCAGCTTGAGGTCTAGCGGGGAAGAGACCCAGTACTTC.

The sample holds a few counts of this clone. The chain uses TRBV25-1 and TRBJ2-7; either TRBD1 or TRBD2 may supply D (5 bases each). Trimming cost V 5 bases and J 0 bases, with 14 bases left between them. The CDR3 length is 15 residues. Germline lookup yields CDR1 MGHDK and CDR2 SYGVNS. Written as DNA, the CDR3 is TGTGCCAGCAGTTCCGGGACGGTGAGCTCCTACGAGCAGTACTTC. This sequence encodes CASSSGTVSSYEQYF.

This clone was seen at least ten times. This chain joins TRBV7-9 and TRBJ1-2; TRBD1 aligns across 9 bases. The CDR3 runs to 17 residues. Trimming removed 2 bases from V and 4 bases from J; junction bases left unmatched: 11. From germline, CDR1 is SEHNR and CDR2 FQNEAQ (reference sequence). The CDR3, as DNA: TGTGCCAGCAGCTTATCAGTTCCGGGACAGGGCCGCTATGGCTACACCTTC. Protein: CASSLSVPGQGRYGYTF.